The 20 T cell receptor beta chains below all came from one sample that was sequenced in a study of blood T cell repertoires in COVID-19. Clones were read by immunoSEQ multiplex PCR, and TCRdb kept only the in-frame ones, dropping some. The data hold about 400,000 clones, with approximately 86% observed a single time. Sequencing input: peripheral blood. The receptors were gathered from an older woman with COVID-19, enrolled during active disease.

The V gene is TRBV6-5, the J gene TRBJ2-3; 10 nucleotides line up with TRBD2. V lost 2 bases to trimming and J lost 6 bases; unmatched junction nucleotides: 8. The germline CDR1 and CDR2 sequences are MNHEY and SVGAGI. The CDR3 is 16 residues long. The CDR3 spells CASSYRVAGGRDTQYF. CDR3 DNA sequence: TGTGCCAGCAGTTACAGGGTAGCGGGGGGTAGGGATACGCAGTATTTT.

A single count supports this clone. CDR3 bases: TGTGCCAGCCAGGGTGTTACTAATGAAAAACTGTTTTTT. Protein product: CASQGVTNEKLFF. V gene TRBV5-4 combines with J gene TRBJ1-4; weak D call: TRBD1 (5 bases). Germline values: CDR1 SGHNT, CDR2 YYREEE (reference sequence). V gave up 7 bases and J gave up 2 bases, with 9 bases separating them. The CDR3 sequence is 13 residues long.

The J gene is TRBJ2-2, the V gene TRBV18, with 9 bases matching TRBD1. Germline loops: CDR1 KGHSH, CDR2 LQKENI. V lost 5 bases and J lost 6; bases outside the gene matches: 10. CDR3 length equals 16 residues. The CDR3 DNA is TGTGCCAGCTCAACTACCGGGACAGGGAGTCCCGGGGAGCTGTTTTTT. This encodes CASSTTGTGSPGELFF.

This CDR3 is CASSRVSSSTGELFF. The DNA of the CDR3 is TGTGCCAGCAGCAGGGTGAGCAGTTCCACCGGGGAGCTGTTTTTT. The rearrangement links TRBV25-1 to TRBJ2-2; TRBD1 is a possible D gene (5 bases). This CDR3 has 15 amino acids. V lost 6 bases and J 4 bases, leaving 15 bases between the germline ends. Germline V gives CDR1 MGHDK, CDR2 SYGVNS.

This sequence joins TRBV6-5 and TRBJ1-1; 7 positions match TRBD1. Germline assignment: CDR1 MNHEY and CDR2 SVGAGI. The CDR3 consists of 13 residues. V gave up 7 bases and J gave up 11 bases; unmatched junction bases: 13. The CDR3, as DNA: TGTGCCAGCAAAAATAATCACCAGGGGGTGGCTTTCTTT. Protein product: CASKNNHQGVAFF.

This clone came up once. The chain links TRBV25-1 to TRBJ2-3, with 11 nucleotides matching TRBD2. Germline-derived CDR1 and CDR2 are MGHDK and SYGVNS. The CDR3 has 16 amino acids. Trimming removed 3 bases from V and 0 bases from J; junction bases left unmatched: 2. CDR3 nucleotides: TGTGCCAGCAGTGACCCTAGCGGGGGGAGCACAGATACGCAGTATTTT. It encodes CASSDPSGGSTDTQYF. The entire variable domain, with the rest obtained from reference TRBV25-1 and TRBJ2-3, is as follows: EADIYQTPRYLVIGTGKKITLECSQTMGHDKMYWYQQDPGMELHLIHYSYGVNSTEKGDLSSESTVSRIRTEHFPLTLESARPSHTSQYLCASSDPSGGSTDTQYFGPGTRLTVL.

This chain uses TRBV10-3 with TRBJ1-2; 8 bases agree with TRBD1. The CDR3 runs to 15 residues. Germline V gene data show CDR1 as ENHRY and CDR2 as SYGVKD. With V trimmed by 0 bases and J by 0 bases, 0 bases remained unmatched. CDR3 in amino acids: CAISESTGANYGYTF. DNA of the CDR3: TGTGCCATCAGTGAGTCGACAGGGGCTAACTATGGCTACACCTTC.

The J gene is TRBJ2-5, the V gene TRBV11-2; 14 bases agree with TRBD2. CDR3 size: 16 residues. The V gene's germline CDR1 is SGHAT and CDR2 FQNNGV. The junction had 6 bases not matched to a gene; V was cut back by 5 bases and J by 4 bases. CDR3 protein: CASSPPGLAGAETQYF. In nucleotides, the CDR3 is TGTGCCAGCAGCCCGCCGGGACTAGCGGGGGCAGAGACCCAGTACTTC.

The chain recombines TRBV4-3 with TRBJ1-2; tentatively, D is TRBD1 (5 bases). The germline CDR1 and CDR2 sequences are LGHNA and YSLEER. This CDR3 has 15 amino acids. Trimming stripped 0 bases from V and 1 base from J, with 9 bases between. The CDR3 sequence is CASSQERQFNYGYTF. CDR3 nucleotide sequence: TGCGCCAGCAGCCAAGAGCGACAGTTTAACTATGGCTACACCTTC.

The chain employs TRBV7-3 and TRBJ2-3; 9 bases are shared with TRBD2. J was trimmed by 1 base and V by 1 base; bases with no gene match: 6. The CDR3 spans 17 residues. Germline CDR1 and CDR2: SGHTA and FQGTGA. The CDR3 loop reads CASSLMLSSGGTDTQYF. For the CDR3, the DNA is TGTGCCAGCAGCTTAATGTTGTCTAGCGGGGGCACAGATACGCAGTATTTT.

The chain couples TRBV19 to TRBJ1-1; D uncertain. V gave up 4 bases and J gave up 0 bases, with 12 bases separating them. The CDR3 spans 15 residues. Germline V gives CDR1 LNHDA, CDR2 SQIVND (reference sequence). This chain's CDR3 is CASSNPPRVNTEAFF. The CDR3 DNA reads TGTGCCAGTAGTAACCCCCCTCGGGTGAACACTGAAGCTTTCTTT.

The chain combines TRBV7-2 with TRBJ2-1; 7 bases are shared with TRBD2. The CDR3 totals 15 residues. The J segment lost 3 bases and the V segment lost 4 bases, leaving 6 bases of the junction unmatched. Germline V gene data show CDR1 as SGHTA and CDR2 as FQGNSA. The CDR3 DNA sequence: TGTGCCAGCAGCTGGGACCGCGGGGGCTACAATGAGCAGTTCTTC. Translating gives CASSWDRGGYNEQFF.

The chain employs TRBV2 and TRBJ2-7; perhaps TRBD2 as D (7 bases). The length of the CDR3 is 14 residues. The germline gives CDR1 SNHLY, CDR2 FYNNEI. V lost 2 bases to trimming and J lost 7 bases, with 15 bases between them. CDR3 bases: TGTGCCAGCAGTGAAACTAGCGCGAGGGGGGAGCAGTACTTC. This encodes CASSETSARGEQYF.

The J gene is TRBJ1-2, the V gene TRBV18; no clear D. Germline assignment: CDR1 KGHSH and CDR2 LQKENI. The CDR3 sequence is 16 residues long. V was pared by 4 bases and J by 8 bases, with 23 bases between. CDR3 protein: CASSLSVSTVAGGYTF. Written as DNA, the CDR3 is TGTGCCAGCTCACTCTCCGTTTCCACAGTAGCGGGGGGCTACACCTTC.

CDR3 loop: CASSPSSSGETQYF. The CDR3 nucleotides are TGTGCCAGCAGCCCCTCGAGTAGCGGAGAGACCCAGTACTTC. The genes are TRBV7-3 and TRBJ2-5; D might be TRBD2 (6 bases). The CDR3 length is 14 residues. Trimming took 5 bases from V and 4 from J, leaving 14 bases between them. CDR1 SGHTA and CDR2 FQGTGA come from the germline V gene.

The chain is built from TRBV9 and TRBJ2-2, with a possible D match to TRBD2 (6 bases). The germline V gene encodes CDR1 SGDLS and CDR2 YYNGEE. This CDR3 spans 18 amino acids. The V end lost 0 bases, the J end lost 6 bases, and 21 bases lay between the germline ends. The CDR3 protein is CASSVVGTSSGVAGELFF. CDR3 bases: TGTGCCAGCAGCGTAGTAGGGACTTCGTCGGGGGTCGCCGGGGAGCTGTTTTTT.

The chain recombines TRBV29-1 with TRBJ1-1; possible D gene TRBD1, 6 bases. Between the trimmed V and J ends, which lost 4 bases and 3 bases, there was a span of 12 bases. The CDR3 has 13 residues. CDR1 is SQVTM, CDR2 ANQGSEA, per germline. The CDR3 DNA follows: TGCAGCGTTGTCAGGGGTAGTGACACTGAAGCTTTCTTT. It encodes CSVVRGSDTEAFF.

The rearrangement links TRBV20-1 to TRBJ1-1, with D unclear. Germline CDR1 reads DFQATT; CDR2 reads SNEGSKA (reference sequence). Trimming left V 3 bases short and J 14 bases short, with 16 bases between. The CDR3 is 11 amino acids. The CDR3 loop reads CSASDSPRQFF. CDR3 nucleotides: TGCAGTGCTAGTGATTCCCCCAGGCAATTCTTT.

The rearrangement links TRBV29-1 to TRBJ1-1; TRBD1 is a possible D gene (6 bases). This CDR3 region has 13 residues. The germline V and J ends were trimmed by 6 bases and 1 base, with 12 bases remaining between them. The germline CDR1 and CDR2 sequences are SQVTM and ANQGSEA. The CDR3 spells CSVTGHKNTEAFF. The CDR3 nucleotides read TGCAGCGTCACGGGACATAAGAACACTGAAGCTTTCTTT.

The chain links TRBV5-1 to TRBJ1-3; D possibly corresponds to TRBD1 (6 bases). Germline CDR1 and CDR2: SGHRS and YFSETQ. CDR3 length equals 16 residues. Trimming took 0 bases from V and 0 from J, leaving 10 bases between them. This CDR3 is CASSLGQASSGNTIYF. The DNA for the CDR3 is TGCGCCAGCAGCTTGGGACAGGCCAGCTCTGGAAACACCATATATTTT.